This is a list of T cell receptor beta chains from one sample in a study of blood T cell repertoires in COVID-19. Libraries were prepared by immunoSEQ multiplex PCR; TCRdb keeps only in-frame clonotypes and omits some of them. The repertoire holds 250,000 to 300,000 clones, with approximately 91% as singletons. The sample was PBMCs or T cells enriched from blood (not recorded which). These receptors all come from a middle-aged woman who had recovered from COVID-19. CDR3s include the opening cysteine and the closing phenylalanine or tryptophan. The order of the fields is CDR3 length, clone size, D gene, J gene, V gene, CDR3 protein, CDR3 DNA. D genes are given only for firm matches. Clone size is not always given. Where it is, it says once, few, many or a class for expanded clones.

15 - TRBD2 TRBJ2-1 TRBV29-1 CSVEPRDYPYNEQFF TGCAGCGTGGAACCCAGGGACTATCCCTACAATGAGCAGTTCTTC
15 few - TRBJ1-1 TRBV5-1 CASSLQVAGDTEAFF TGCGCCAGCAGCCTACAAGTCGCGGGGGACACTGAAGCTTTCTTT
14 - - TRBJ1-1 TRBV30 CAWCRGETDTEAFF TGTGCCTGGTGCAGGGGCGAAACGGACACTGAAGCTTTCTTT
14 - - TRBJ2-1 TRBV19 CASRNLGGRNEQFF TGTGCCAGTCGGAACTTAGGGGGACGCAATGAGCAGTTCTTC
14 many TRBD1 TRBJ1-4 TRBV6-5 CASSTGTGGKKLFF TGTGCCAGCAGTACCGGGACAGGGGGGAAAAAACTGTTTTTT
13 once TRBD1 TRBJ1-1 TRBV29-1 CSVGGDRASEAFF TGCAGCGTCGGTGGTGACAGGGCGAGTGAAGCTTTCTTT
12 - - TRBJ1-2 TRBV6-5 CASSPRDYGYTF TGTGCCAGCAGTCCCAGGGACTATGGCTACACCTTC
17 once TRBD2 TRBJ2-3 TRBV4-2 CASSQVSGGAPTDTQYF TGTGCCAGCAGCCAAGTTTCCGGGGGGGCGCCTACAGATACGCAGTATTTT
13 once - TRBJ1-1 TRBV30 CAWSVTYNTEAFF TGTGCCTGGAGTGTAACCTATAACACTGAAGCTTTCTTT
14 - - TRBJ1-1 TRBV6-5 CASRAIWGDTEAFF TGTGCCAGCAGGGCCATATGGGGGGACACTGAAGCTTTCTTT
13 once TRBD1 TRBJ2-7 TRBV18 CASSQGQLYEQYF TGTGCCAGCTCACAGGGACAGTTATACGAGCAGTACTTC
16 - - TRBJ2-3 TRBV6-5 CASSYSSWESTDTQYF TGTGCCAGCAGTTACTCGTCATGGGAGAGCACAGATACGCAGTATTTT
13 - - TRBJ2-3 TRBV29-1 CSVERSGTDTQYF TGCAGCGTTGAAAGGAGCGGCACAGATACGCAGTATTTT
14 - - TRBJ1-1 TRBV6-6 CASNRRQQNTEAFF TGTGCCAGCAATAGACGACAGCAGAACACTGAAGCTTTCTTT
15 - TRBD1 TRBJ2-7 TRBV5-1 CASSLPGQGGYEQYF TGCGCCAGCAGCCTCCCAGGACAGGGTGGGTACGAGCAGTACTTC
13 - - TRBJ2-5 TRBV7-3 CASSLTRLETQYF TGTGCCAGCAGCTTAACGCGGCTGGAGACCCAGTACTTC
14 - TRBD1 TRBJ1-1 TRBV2 CASSDRTGSAEAFF TGTGCCAGCAGTGATAGGACAGGGTCCGCTGAAGCTTTCTTT
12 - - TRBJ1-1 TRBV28 CASRPSRRGAFF TGTGCCAGCAGACCCTCGAGGCGGGGAGCTTTCTTT